This TCR beta chain was recorded in a study of cytomegalovirus exposure and HLA in healthy donors. A multiplex PCR was run with 60 Vbeta primers and 13 Jbeta primers. Libraries were prepared by immunoSEQ multiplex PCR; TCRdb keeps only in-frame clonotypes and omits some of them. The sample holds approximately 190,000 clones, 82% seen once. As for this clone: No antigen is known for it.

Findings and limits, study-wide: Follow-up analysis later connected one missense variant in DCLRE1C with trimming of TCR beta V- and J-genes. Earlier results showed most TCR beta V segments being productive about 87% or about 30% of the time.

The germline V gene has CDR1 SGHRS and CDR2 YFSETQ. V lost 5 bases to trimming and J lost 5 bases; unmatched junction nucleotides: 9. This CDR3 region has 17 residues. Material: PBMCs. This TCR was recovered from a woman younger than 30 in good health and CMV-seronegative. The rearrangement links TRBV5-1 to TRBJ2-5; TRBD2 matches 16 bases. The CDR3 DNA follows: TGCGCCAGCAGGAATAAGGGACTAGCGGGGGGGCGTGAGACCCAGTACTTC. It codes for CASRNKGLAGGRETQYF. Full variable domain (outside the CDR3, taken from reference TRBV5-1 and TRBJ2-5): KAGVTQTPRYLIKTRGQQVTLSCSPISGHRSVSWYQQTPGQGLQFLFEYFSETQRNKGNFPGRFSGRQFSNSRSEMNVSTLELGDSALYLCASRNKGLAGGRETQYFGPGTRLLVL.